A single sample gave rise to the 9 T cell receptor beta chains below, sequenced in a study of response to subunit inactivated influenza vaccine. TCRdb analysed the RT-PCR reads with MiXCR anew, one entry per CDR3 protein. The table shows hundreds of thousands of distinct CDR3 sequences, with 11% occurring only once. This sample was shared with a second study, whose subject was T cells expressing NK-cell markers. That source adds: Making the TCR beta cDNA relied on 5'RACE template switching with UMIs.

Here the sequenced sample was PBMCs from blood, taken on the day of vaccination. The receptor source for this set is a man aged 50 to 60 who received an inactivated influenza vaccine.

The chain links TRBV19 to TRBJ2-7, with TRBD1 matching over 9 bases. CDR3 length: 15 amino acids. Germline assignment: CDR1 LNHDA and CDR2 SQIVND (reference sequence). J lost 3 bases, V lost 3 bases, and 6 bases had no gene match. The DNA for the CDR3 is TGTGCCAGTAGTATTCTGGGACAGGGAGGCTACGAGCAGTACTTC. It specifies CASSILGQGGYEQYF. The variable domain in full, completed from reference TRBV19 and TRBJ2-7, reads DGGITQSPKYLFRKEGQNVTLSCEQNLNHDAMYWYRQDPGQGLRLIYYSQIVNDFQKGDIAEGYSVSREKKESFPLTVTSAQKNPTAFYLCASSILGQGGYEQYFGPGTRLTVT.

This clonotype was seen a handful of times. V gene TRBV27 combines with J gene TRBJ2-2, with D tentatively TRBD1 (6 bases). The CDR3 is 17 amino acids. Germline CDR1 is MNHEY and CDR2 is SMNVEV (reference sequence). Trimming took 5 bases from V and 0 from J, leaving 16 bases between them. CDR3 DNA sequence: TGTGCCAGCAGTCGGGCCACAGGGTTAGCGAACACCGGGGAGCTGTTTTTT. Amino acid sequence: CASSRATGLANTGELFF.

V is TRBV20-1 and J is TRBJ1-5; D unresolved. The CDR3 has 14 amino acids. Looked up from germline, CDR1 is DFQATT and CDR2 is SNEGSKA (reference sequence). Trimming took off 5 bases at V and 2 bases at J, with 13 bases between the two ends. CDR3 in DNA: TGCAGTGCTTTTGGACCTCCTGGCAATCAGCCCCAGCATTTT. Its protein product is CSAFGPPGNQPQHF.

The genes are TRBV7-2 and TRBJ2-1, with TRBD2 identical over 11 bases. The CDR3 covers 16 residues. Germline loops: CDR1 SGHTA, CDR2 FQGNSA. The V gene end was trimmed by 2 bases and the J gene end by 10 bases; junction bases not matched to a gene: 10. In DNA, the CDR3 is TGTGCCAGCAGCTTAATCACTAGCGGGGGCGTGGGGGAGCAGTTCTTC. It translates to CASSLITSGGVGEQFF.

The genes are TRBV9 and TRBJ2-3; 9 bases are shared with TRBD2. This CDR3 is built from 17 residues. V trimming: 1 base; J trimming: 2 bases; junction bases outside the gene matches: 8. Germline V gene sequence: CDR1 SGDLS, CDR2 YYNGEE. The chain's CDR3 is CASSVSTSGLYTDTQYF. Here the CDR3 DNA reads TGTGCCAGCAGCGTATCGACTAGCGGCCTATACACAGATACGCAGTATTTT.

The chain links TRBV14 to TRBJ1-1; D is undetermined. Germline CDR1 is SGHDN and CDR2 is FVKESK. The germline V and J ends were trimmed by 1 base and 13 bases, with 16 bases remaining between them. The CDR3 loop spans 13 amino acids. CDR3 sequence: CASSQASSIVGFF. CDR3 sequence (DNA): TGTGCCAGCAGCCAAGCTTCGTCTATAGTTGGTTTCTTT.

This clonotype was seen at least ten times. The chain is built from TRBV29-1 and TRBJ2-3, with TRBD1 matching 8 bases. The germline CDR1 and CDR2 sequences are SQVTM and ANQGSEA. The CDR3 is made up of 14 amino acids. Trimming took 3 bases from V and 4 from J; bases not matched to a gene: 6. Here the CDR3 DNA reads TGCAGCGTTGAGCGGCAGGGGGCCCCAGATACGCAGTATTTT. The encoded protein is CSVERQGAPDTQYF.

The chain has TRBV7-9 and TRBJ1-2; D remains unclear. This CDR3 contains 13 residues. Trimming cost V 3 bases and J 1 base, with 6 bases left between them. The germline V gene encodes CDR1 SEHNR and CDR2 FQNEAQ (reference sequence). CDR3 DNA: TGTGCCAGCAGCTTGCAGGATAACTATGGCTACACCTTC. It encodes CASSLQDNYGYTF. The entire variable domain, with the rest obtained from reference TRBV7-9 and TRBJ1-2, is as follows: DTGVSQNPRHKITKRGQNVTFRCDPISEHNRLYWYRQTLGQGPEFLTYFQNEAQLEKSRLLSDRFSAERPKGSFSTLEIQRTEQGDSAMYLCASSLQDNYGYTFGSGTRLTVV.

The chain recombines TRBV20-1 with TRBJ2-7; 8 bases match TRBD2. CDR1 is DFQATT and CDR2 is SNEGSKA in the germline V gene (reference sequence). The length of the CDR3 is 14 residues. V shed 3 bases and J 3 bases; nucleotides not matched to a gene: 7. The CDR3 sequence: CSASFAGGRYEQYF. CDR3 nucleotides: TGCAGTGCTAGTTTTGCGGGGGGCCGCTACGAGCAGTACTTC.